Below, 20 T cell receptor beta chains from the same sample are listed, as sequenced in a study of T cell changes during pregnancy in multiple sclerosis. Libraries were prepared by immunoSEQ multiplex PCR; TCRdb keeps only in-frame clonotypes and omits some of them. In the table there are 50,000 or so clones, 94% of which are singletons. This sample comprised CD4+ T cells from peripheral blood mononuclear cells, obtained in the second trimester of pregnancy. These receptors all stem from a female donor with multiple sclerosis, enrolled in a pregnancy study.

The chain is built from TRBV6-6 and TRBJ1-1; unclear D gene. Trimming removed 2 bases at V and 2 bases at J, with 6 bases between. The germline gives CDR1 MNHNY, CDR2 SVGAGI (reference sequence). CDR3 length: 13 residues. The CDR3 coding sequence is TGTGCCAGCAGTTACGCGGTTAACACTGAAGCTTTCTTT. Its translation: CASSYAVNTEAFF.

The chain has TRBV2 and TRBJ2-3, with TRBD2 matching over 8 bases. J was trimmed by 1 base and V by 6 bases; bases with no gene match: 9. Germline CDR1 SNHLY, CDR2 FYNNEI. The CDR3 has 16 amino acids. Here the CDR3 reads CASRGGGPRRTDTQYF. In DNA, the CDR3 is TGTGCCAGCAGGGGCGGGGGGCCGCGACGCACAGATACGCAGTATTTT. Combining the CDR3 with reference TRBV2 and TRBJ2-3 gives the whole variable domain EPEVTQTPSHQVTQMGQEVILRCVPISNHLYFYWYRQILGQKVEFLVSFYNNEISEKSEIFDDQFSVERPDGSNFTLKIRSTKLEDSAMYFCASRGGGPRRTDTQYFGPGTRLTVL.

In nucleotides, the CDR3 is TGTGCCAGCAGCTTTTCAGGGGGCGGCTACGAGCAGTACTTC. Its translation: CASSFSGGGYEQYF. The chain is built from TRBV7-9 and TRBJ2-7; TRBD1 matches 8 bases. The CDR3 is made up of 14 amino acids. J lost 3 bases, V lost 3 bases, and 4 bases had no gene match. Looked up from germline, CDR1 is SEHNR and CDR2 is FQNEAQ (reference sequence).

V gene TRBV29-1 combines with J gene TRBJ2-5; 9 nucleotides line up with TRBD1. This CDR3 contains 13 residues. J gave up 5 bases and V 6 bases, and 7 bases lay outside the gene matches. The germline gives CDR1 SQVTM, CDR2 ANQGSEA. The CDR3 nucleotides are TGCAGCGTAATACAGGGGGCCGGGGAGACCCAGTACTTC. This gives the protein CSVIQGAGETQYF.

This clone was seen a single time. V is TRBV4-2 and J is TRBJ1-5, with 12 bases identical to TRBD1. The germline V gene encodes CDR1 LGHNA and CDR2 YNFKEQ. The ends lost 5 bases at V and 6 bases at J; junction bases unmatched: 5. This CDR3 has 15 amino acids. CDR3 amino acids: CASSSGTGGVQPQHF. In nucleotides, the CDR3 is TGTGCCAGCAGCTCCGGGACAGGGGGCGTTCAGCCCCAGCATTTT.

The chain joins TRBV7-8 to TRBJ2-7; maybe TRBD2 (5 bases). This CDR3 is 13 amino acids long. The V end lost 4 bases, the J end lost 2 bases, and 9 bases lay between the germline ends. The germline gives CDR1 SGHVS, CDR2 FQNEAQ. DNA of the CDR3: TGTGCCAGCAGCTCCCGCGGGCCCTACGAGCAGTACTTC. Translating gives CASSSRGPYEQYF.

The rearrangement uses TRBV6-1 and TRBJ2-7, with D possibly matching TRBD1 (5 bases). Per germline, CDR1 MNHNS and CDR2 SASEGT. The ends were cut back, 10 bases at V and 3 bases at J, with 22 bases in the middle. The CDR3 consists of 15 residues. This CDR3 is CAISPGQGKVYEQYF. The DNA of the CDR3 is TGTGCCATTTCCCCAGGGCAGGGTAAAGTCTACGAGCAGTACTTC.

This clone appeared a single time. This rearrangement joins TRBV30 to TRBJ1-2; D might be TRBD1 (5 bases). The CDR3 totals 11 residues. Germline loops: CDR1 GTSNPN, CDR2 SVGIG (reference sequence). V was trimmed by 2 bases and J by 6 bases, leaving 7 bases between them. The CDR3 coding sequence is TGTGCCTGGAGTTCGACAGATGGCTACACCTTC. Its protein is CAWSSTDGYTF.

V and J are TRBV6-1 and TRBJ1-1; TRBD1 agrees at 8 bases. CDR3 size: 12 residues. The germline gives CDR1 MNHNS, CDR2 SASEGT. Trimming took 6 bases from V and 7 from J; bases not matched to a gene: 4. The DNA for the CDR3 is TGTGCCAGCAGGACCGGACAGGGTGAAGCTTTCTTT. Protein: CASRTGQGEAFF.

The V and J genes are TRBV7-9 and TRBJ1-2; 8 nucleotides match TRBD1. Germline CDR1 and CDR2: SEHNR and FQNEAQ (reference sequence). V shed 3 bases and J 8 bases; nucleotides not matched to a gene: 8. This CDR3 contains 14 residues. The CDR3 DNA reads TGTGCCAGCAGCTTTGGACAGGGCCAGAGGGGCTACACCTTC. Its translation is CASSFGQGQRGYTF.

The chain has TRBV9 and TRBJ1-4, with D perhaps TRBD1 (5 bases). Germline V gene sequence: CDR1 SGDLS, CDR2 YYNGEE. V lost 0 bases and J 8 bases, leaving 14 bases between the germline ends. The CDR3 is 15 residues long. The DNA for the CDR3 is TGTGCCAGCAGCGTAGAAGCAGGGCCAAAGGAAAAACTGTTTTTT. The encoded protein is CASSVEAGPKEKLFF.

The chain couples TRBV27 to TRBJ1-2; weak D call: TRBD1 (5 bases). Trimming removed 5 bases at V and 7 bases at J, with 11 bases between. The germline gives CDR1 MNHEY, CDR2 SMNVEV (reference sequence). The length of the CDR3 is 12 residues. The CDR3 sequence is CASSPIRGGYTF. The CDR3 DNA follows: TGTGCCAGCAGTCCGATAAGGGGTGGCTACACCTTC.

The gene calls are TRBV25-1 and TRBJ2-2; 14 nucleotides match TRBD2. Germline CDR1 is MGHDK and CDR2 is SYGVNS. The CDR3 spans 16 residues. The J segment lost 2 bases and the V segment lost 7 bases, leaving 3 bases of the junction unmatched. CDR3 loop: CASTGTSGGNTGELFF. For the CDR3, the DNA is TGTGCCAGCACCGGGACTAGCGGGGGAAACACCGGGGAGCTGTTTTTT.

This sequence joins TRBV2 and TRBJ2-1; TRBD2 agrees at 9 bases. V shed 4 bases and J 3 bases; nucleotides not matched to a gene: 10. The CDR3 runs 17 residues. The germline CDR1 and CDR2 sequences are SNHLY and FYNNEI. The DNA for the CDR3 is TGTGCCAGCAGTGCCCCCGGGACTAGCAAACTCTACAATGAGCAGTTCTTC. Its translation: CASSAPGTSKLYNEQFF.

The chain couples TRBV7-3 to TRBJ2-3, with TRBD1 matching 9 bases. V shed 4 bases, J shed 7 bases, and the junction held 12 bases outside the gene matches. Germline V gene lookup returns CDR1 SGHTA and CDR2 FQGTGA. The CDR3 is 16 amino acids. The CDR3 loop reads CASSSPLGQGMNTQYF. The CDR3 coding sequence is TGTGCCAGCAGCTCCCCCCTAGGACAGGGGATGAATACGCAGTATTTT.

CDR3 bases: TGTGCCAGCAGACTACTGGCGGACAGGGGTAACATTCAGTACTTC. Its translation: CASRLLADRGNIQYF. J is TRBJ2-4 and V is TRBV4-2; 9 bases are a match to TRBD1. Per germline, CDR1 LGHNA and CDR2 YNFKEQ. J gave up 7 bases and V 6 bases, and 10 bases lay outside the gene matches. This CDR3 spans 15 amino acids.

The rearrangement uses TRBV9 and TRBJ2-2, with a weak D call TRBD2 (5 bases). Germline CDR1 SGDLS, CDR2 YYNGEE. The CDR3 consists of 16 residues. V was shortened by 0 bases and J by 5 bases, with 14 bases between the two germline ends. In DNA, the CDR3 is TGTGCCAGCAGCGTAGCTTTGGGGAGAGGGACCGGGGAGCTGTTTTTT. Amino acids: CASSVALGRGTGELFF. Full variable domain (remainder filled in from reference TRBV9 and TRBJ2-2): DSGVTQTPKHLITATGQRVTLRCSPRSGDLSVYWYQQSLDQGLQFLIQYYNGEERAKGNILERFSAQQFPDLHSELNLSSLELGDSALYFCASSVALGRGTGELFFGEGSRLTVL.

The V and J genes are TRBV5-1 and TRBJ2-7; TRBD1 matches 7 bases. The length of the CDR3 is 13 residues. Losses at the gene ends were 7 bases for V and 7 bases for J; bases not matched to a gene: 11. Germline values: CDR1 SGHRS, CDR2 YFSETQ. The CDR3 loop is CASGSQGTGEQYF. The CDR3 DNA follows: TGCGCCAGCGGATCACAGGGGACGGGGGAGCAGTACTTC. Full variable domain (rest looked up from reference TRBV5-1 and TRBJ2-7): KAGVTQTPRYLIKTRGQQVTLSCSPISGHRSVSWYQQTPGQGLQFLFEYFSETQRNKGNFPGRFSGRQFSNSRSEMNVSTLELGDSALYLCASGSQGTGEQYFGPGTRLTVT.

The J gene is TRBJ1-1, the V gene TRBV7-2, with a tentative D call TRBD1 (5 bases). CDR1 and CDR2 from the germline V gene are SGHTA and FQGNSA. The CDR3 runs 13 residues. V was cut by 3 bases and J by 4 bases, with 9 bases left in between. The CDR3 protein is CASSFGGGTEAFF. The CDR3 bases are TGTGCCAGCAGCTTTGGGGGGGGCACTGAAGCTTTCTTT.

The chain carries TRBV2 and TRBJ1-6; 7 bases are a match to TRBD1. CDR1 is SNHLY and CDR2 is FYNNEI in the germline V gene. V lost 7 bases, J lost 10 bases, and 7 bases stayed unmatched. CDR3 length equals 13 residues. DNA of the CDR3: TGTGCCAGCATCCAGGGGGTAGGGTCACCCCTCCACTTT. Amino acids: CASIQGVGSPLHF. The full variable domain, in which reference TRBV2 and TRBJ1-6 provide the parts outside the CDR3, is EPEVTQTPSHQVTQMGQEVILRCVPISNHLYFYWYRQILGQKVEFLVSFYNNEISEKSEIFDDQFSVERPDGSNFTLKIRSTKLEDSAMYFCASIQGVGSPLHFGNGTRLTVT.